This paragraph reports one T cell receptor (beta chain). Its cognate antigen is unknown. This CDR3 is built from 15 residues. V lost 4 bases to trimming and J lost 2 bases, with 10 bases between them. Germline V gives CDR1 SGHRS, CDR2 YFSETQ. These data come from a study of blood T cells in healthy people across ages. The study, taken as a whole, reports: PBMCs were not sorted, which prevented a conclusive comparison of naive versus antigen-experienced cells. In the absence of known donor CMV status, changes in expanded clonotypes were possibly confounded. With naive T cell percentage, TCR beta diversity showed a strong correlation.

It was with a sample-barcoded 5' primer and a J-beta primer mix that a second PCR of roughly 7 to 12 cycles was run. TCRdb reprocessed the 5' RACE reads via MiXCR and lists one record per CDR3 protein. Here the sample spans 780,000 or so distinct CDR3 sequences, about 56% being singletons. Each sample yielded at least 5 micrograms of PBMC total RNA. Sample: blood. The sequence was obtained from a man aged 35 to 55 in good health. The chain uses TRBV5-1 and TRBJ2-6, with no clear D. CDR3: CASSEWETGANVLTF. CDR3 coding DNA: TGCGCCAGCAGCGAATGGGAAACTGGGGCCAACGTCCTGACTTTC.